These 7 T cell receptor beta chains share one sample of origin, sequenced in a study of tissue T cells after allogeneic stem cell transplantation. The method was immunoSEQ multiplex PCR; TCRdb's version includes in-frame clones alone and lacks a portion of them. The table lists approximately 45,000 clones, around 72% of them singletons, with 0.45% to 0.7% in the top ten. Sequences were obtained from sorted cells pooled from one or two spleens. The source of these receptors is a pool of C57BL/6 mice in good health.

A remark on this clone: All gene names here are mouse names. The read stops 1 residue short of the end of the CDR3; the missing end is completed from the germline J gene. This chain uses TRBV13-1 with TRBJ2-1; 10 bases are shared with TRBD2. Germline lookup yields CDR1 NSHNY and CDR2 SYGAGN. After removal of 0 bases from V and 3 bases from J, the junction contained 3 bases not matched to a gene. The length of the CDR3 is 16 residues. The covered CDR3 bases are TGTGCCAGCAGTGATGTCTGGGGGGGCAGCTATGCTGAGCAGTTC. The encoded protein is CASSDVWGGSYAEQF. The CDR3 reads in full as CASSDVWGGSYAEQFF.

In this sample, this clone turned up once. The gene names here belong to mouse. The read ends 1 residue early relative to the CDR3; the germline J gene fills the gap. The chain combines TRBV31 with TRBJ1-5; the match to TRBD1 covers 10 bases. Trimming cost V 0 bases and J 6 bases; bases outside gene matches: 2. The CDR3 spans 14 residues. From germline, CDR1 is GKSSPN and CDR2 SITVG. The DNA read from the CDR3 is TGTGCCTGGAGTCTAGGACAGGGGGTCCAGGCTCCGCTT. This sequence encodes CAWSLGQGVQAPL. The full CDR3 sequence reads CAWSLGQGVQAPLF.

Turning to this clone: Mouse germline and gene names are used. The read is 1 residue too short to cover the CDR3 end, so that end is filled in from the germline J gene. V gene TRBV20 combines with J gene TRBJ2-7; 10 positions agree with TRBD2. Germline V CDR1 and CDR2: GFQATS, STVNSAI. The ends lost 0 bases at V and 4 bases at J; junction bases unmatched: 3. The CDR3 covers 14 residues. Partial CDR3 DNA: TGTGGTGCTAGGGACCGGACTGGGGGTTATGAACAGTAC. Its translation: CGARDRTGGYEQY. The whole CDR3 reads CGARDRTGGYEQYF.

Turning to this clone: Mouse gene names and germline throughout. The CDR3 DNA, read in part, is TGTGCCAGCAGCCAAGATCCGGACAGGGGAAACACCGGGCAGCTCTAC. Translated: CASSQDPDRGNTGQLY. The full CDR3 reads CASSQDPDRGNTGQLYF. This sequence joins TRBV5 and TRBJ2-2, with 9 bases fitting TRBD1. The read ends 1 residue before the CDR3 terminus; that terminus is restored from the germline J gene. Germline V gives CDR1 LGHNA, CDR2 YNLKQL (reference sequence). CDR3 length equals 17 residues. With V trimmed by 0 bases and J by 1 base, 3 bases remained unmatched.

About this clone itself: Gene names follow the mouse nomenclature. From the germline J gene comes the end of the CDR3, since the read stops 1 residue before it. V and J are TRBV13-2 and TRBJ2-7, with D tentatively TRBD1 (6 bases). Germline V gene data show CDR1 as NNHNN and CDR2 as SYGAGS (reference sequence). The length of the CDR3 is 15 residues. V lost 0 bases, J lost 4 bases, and 14 bases lay in between. Here the CDR3 reads CASGDAVRGGYEQYF. The sequenced CDR3 bases are TGTGCCAGCGGTGATGCGGTCAGGGGAGGGTATGAACAGTAC.

As concerns this clone: Germline and genes here are mouse. The CDR3 goes on 1 residue after the read ends, and that part is filled in from the germline J gene. The V call is TRBV15, the J call TRBJ2-4, with unresolved D. Germline loops: CDR1 SGHND, CDR2 FRSKSL. Trimming pared 3 bases from V and 6 bases from J, leaving 4 bases between. There are 11 residues in the CDR3. The CDR3 sequence: CASSLENTLYF. Partial CDR3 DNA: TGTGCCAGCAGTTTGGAGAACACCTTGTAC.

Turning to this clone: The genes and germline here are from mouse. The sequenced fragment ends 1 residue before the CDR3 boundary, so the rest is inferred from the germline J gene. This rearrangement joins TRBV31 to TRBJ1-1, with 8 nucleotides matching TRBD1. Looked up from germline, CDR1 is GKSSPN and CDR2 is SITVG. The CDR3 sequence is 13 residues long. The J segment lost 1 base and the V segment lost 2 bases, leaving 0 bases of the junction unmatched. The sequenced part of the CDR3 DNA is TGTGCCTGGAGTGGGACAGGAAACACAGAAGTCTTC. Its protein product is CAWSGTGNTEVF. The whole CDR3 reads CAWSGTGNTEVFF.